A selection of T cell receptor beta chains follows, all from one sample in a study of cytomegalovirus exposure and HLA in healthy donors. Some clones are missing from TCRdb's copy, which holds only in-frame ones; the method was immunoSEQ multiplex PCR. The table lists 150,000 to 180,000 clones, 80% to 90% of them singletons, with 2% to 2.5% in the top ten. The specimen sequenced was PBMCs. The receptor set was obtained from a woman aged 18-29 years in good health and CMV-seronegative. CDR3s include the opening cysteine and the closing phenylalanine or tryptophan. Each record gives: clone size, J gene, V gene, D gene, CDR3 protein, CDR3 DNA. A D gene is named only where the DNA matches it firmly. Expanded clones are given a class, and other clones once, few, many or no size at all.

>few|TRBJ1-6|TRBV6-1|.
CASSEIQGGSPLHF
TGTGCCAGCAGCGAGATCCAGGGCGGTTCACCCCTCCACTTT
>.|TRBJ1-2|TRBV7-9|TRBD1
CASSFGQGGYGYTF
TGTGCCAGCAGCTTCGGACAGGGCGGCTATGGCTACACCTTC
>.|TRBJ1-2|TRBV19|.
CASLLGGPGHYGYTF
TGTGCCAGCCTTCTCGGGGGGCCGGGTCACTATGGCTACACCTTC
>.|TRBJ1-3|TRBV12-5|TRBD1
CASGTRTGQVPLGNTIYF
TGTGCTAGTGGTACTCGTACGGGACAGGTACCCTTGGGAAACACCATATATTTT
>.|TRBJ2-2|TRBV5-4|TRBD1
CASSFPGTANTGELFF
TGTGCCAGCAGCTTCCCCGGGACAGCGAACACCGGGGAGCTGTTTTTT
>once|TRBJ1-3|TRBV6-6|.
CASSYSGAVSGNTIYF
TGTGCCAGCAGTTACTCGGGGGCCGTCTCTGGAAACACCATATATTTT
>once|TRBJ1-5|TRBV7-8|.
CASSRDRYNQPQHF
TGTGCCAGCAGTCGAGACAGGTACAATCAGCCCCAGCATTTT
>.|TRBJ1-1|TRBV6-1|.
CASWDNLNTEAFF
TGTGCCAGCTGGGACAACTTGAACACTGAAGCTTTCTTT
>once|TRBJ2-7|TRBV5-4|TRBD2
CASSETSGRNGGYEQYF
TGTGCCAGCAGCGAGACTAGCGGGAGAAACGGAGGGTACGAGCAGTACTTC
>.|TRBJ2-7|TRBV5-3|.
CARSFFTRTKFRLPYEQYF
TGTGCCAGAAGCTTTTTTACCAGGACTAAATTCCGTCTCCCCTACGAGCAGTACTTC
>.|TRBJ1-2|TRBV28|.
CASSLPGYRYTF
TGTGCCAGCAGTTTGCCAGGGTATCGCTACACCTTC
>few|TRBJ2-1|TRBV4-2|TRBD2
CASSQEAGGSYNEQFF
TGTGCCAGCAGCCAAGAAGCGGGAGGCTCCTACAATGAGCAGTTCTTC
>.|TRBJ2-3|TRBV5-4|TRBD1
CASRPTGQVTDTQYF
TGTGCCAGCAGGCCGACGGGACAGGTCACAGATACGCAGTATTTT
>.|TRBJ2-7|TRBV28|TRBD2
CASSRPGLAGNGEQYF
TGTGCCAGCAGCCGCCCCGGACTAGCGGGAAACGGCGAGCAGTACTTC
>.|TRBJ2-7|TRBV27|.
CASKSNRANYEQYF
TGTGCCAGCAAAAGCAACAGGGCCAACTACGAGCAGTACTTC
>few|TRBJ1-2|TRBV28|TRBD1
CASRGQGGYTF
TGTGCCAGCAGGGGACAGGGGGGCTACACCTTC
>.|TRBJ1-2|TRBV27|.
CASTRYGIGVPEKLNGYTF
TGTGCCAGCACCCGATACGGGATTGGGGTCCCGGAAAAGCTTAACGGCTACACCTTC
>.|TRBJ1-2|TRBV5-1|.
CASDPTGGDGYTF
TGCGCCAGCGATCCCACCGGGGGTGACGGCTACACCTTC
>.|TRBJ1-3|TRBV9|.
CASSLQGGTVYSGNTIYF
TGTGCCAGCAGCCTCCAGGGAGGGACCGTCTACTCTGGAAACACCATATATTTT
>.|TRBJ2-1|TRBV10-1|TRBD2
CASSGGLAGGYNEQFF
TGCGCCAGCAGTGGTGGACTAGCGGGGGGGTACAATGAGCAGTTCTTC
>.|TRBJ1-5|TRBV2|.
CARSTGRGQPQHF
TGTGCCAGGTCGACAGGTAGGGGACAGCCCCAGCATTTT